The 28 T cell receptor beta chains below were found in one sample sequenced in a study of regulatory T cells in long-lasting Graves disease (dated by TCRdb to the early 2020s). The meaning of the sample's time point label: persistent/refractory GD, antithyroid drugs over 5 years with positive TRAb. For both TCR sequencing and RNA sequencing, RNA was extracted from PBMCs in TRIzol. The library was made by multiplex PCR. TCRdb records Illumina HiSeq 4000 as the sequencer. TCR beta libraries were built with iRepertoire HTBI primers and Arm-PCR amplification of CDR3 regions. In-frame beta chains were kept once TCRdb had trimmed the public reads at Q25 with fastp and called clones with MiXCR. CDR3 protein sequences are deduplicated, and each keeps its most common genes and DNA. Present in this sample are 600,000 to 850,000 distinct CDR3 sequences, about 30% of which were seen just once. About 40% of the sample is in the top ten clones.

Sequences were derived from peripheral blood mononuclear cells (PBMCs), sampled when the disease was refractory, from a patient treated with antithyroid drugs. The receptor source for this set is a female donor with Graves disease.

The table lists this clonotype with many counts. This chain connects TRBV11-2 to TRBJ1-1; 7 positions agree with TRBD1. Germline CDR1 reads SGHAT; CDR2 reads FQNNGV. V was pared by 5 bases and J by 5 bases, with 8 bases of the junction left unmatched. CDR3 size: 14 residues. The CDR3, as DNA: TGTGCCAGCAGCACCCGACAGGGTTGGACTGAAGCTTTCTTT. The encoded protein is CASSTRQGWTEAFF.

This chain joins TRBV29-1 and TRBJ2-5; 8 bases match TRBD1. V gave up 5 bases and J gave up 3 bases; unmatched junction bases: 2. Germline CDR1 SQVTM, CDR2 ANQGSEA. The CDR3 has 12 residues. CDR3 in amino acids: CSVRTGKETQYF. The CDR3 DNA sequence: TGCAGCGTTCGGACAGGGAAAGAGACCCAGTACTTC.

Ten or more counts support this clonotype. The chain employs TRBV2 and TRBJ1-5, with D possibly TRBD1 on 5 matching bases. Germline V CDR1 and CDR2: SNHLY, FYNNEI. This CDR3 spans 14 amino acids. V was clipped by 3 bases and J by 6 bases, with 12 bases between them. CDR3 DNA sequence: TGTGCCAGCAGTGACGACAGCGTGGGTCAGCCCCAGCATTTT. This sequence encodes CASSDDSVGQPQHF.

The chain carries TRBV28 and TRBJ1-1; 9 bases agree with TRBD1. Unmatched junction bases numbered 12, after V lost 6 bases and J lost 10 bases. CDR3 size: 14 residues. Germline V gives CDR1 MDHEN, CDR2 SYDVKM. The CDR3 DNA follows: TGTGCCAGCAGGCGTGGTGGACAGGGGATTCCAGCTTTCTTT. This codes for CASRRGGQGIPAFF.

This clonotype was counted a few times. CDR3 in DNA: TGTGCCAGCAGTTTGATAGCACCGGGTCAGCCCCAGCATTTT. Its protein is CASSLIAPGQPQHF. The V and J genes are TRBV27 and TRBJ1-5; D uncertain. The germline gives CDR1 MNHEY, CDR2 SMNVEV (reference sequence). The length of the CDR3 is 14 residues. V lost 3 bases to trimming and J lost 6 bases, with 12 bases between them.

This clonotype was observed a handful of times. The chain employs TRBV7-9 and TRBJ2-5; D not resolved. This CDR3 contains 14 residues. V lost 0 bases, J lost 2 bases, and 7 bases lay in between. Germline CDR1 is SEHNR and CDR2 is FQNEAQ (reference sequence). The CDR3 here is CASSLAWLQETQYF. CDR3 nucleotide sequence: TGTGCCAGCAGCTTAGCGTGGCTGCAAGAGACCCAGTACTTC.

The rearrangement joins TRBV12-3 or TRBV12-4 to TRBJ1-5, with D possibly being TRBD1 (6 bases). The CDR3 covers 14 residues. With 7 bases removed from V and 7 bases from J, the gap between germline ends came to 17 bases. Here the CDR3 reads CASNPGRGMQPQHF. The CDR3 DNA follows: TGTGCCAGCAACCCGGGGAGGGGGATGCAGCCCCAGCATTTT.

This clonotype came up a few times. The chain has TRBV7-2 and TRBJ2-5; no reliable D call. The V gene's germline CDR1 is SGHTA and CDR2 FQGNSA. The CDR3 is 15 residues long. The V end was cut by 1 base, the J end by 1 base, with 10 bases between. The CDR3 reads CASSLGVAAQETQYF. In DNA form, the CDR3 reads TGTGCCAGCAGCTTAGGGGTGGCGGCCCAAGAGACCCAGTACTTC.

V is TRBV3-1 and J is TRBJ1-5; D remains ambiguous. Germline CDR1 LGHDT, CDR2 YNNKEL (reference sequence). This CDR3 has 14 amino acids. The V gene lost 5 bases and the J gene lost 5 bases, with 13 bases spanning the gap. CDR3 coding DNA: TGTGCCAGCAGCACGGGCGGGTATGATCAGCCCCAGCATTTT. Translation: CASSTGGYDQPQHF. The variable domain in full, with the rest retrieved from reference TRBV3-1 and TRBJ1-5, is DTAVSQTPKYLVTQMGNDKSIKCEQNLGHDTMYWYKQDSKKFLKIMFSYNNKELIINETVPNRFSPKSPDKAHLNLHINSLELGDSAVYFCASSTGGYDQPQHFGDGTRLSIL.

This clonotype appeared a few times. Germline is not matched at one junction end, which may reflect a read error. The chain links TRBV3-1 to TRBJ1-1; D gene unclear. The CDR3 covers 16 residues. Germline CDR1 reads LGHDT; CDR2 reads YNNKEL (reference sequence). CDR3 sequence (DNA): TGTGCCAGCAGCCAGGTGGCACTCGATATGAACACTGAGGCTTTCTTT. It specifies CASSQVALDMNTEAFF. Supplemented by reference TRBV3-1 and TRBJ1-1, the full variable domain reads DTAVSQTPKYLVTQMGNDKSIKCEQNLGHDTMYWYKQDSKKFLKIMFSYNNKELIINETVPNRFSPKSPDKAHLNLHINSLELGDSAVYFCASSQVALDMNTEAFFGQGTRLTVV.

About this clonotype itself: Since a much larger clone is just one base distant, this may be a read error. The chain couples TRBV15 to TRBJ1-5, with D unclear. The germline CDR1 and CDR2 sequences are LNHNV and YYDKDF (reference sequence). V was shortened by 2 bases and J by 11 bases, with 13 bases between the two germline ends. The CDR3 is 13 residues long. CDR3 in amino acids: CATSRSRKGAQHF. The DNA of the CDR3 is TGTGCCACCAGCAGAAGTAGGAAGGGTGCCCAGCATTTT.

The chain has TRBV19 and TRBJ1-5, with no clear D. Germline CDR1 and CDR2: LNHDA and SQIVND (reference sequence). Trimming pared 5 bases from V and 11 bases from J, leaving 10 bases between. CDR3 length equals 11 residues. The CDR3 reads CASSPGISQHF. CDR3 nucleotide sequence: TGTGCCAGTAGTCCCGGTATATCCCAGCATTTT.

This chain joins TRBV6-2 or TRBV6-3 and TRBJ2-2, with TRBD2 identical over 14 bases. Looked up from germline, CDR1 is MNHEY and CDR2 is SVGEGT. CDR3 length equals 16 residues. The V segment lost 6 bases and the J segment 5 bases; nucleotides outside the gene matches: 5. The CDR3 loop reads CASSETSGRGTGELFF. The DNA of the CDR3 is TGTGCCAGCAGCGAGACTAGCGGGAGGGGGACCGGGGAGCTGTTTTTT.

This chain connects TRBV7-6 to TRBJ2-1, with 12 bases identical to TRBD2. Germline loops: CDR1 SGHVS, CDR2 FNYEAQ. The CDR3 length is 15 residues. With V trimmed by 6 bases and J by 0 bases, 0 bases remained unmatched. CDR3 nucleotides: TGTGCCAGCAGACTAGCGGGAGGCTCCTACAATGAGCAGTTCTTC. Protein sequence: CASRLAGGSYNEQFF.

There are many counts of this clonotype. CDR3 sequence reads: CASSRLGRGYTF. The CDR3 DNA is TGTGCCAGCAGCCGCTTGGGGCGGGGCTACACCTTC. The V call is TRBV28, the J call TRBJ1-2, with TRBD1 as a possible D gene (5 bases). The length of the CDR3 is 12 residues. In germline, CDR1 is MDHEN, CDR2 SYDVKM. Trimming shortened V by 6 bases and J by 8 bases, and 13 bases separated the two germline ends.

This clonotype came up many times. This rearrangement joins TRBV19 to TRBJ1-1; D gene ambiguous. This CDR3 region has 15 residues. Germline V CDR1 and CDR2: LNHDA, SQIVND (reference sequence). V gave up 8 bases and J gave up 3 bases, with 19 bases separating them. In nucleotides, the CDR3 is TGTGCCAGTGGGCCCCGGGCAGCCGCTGACACTGAAGCTTTCTTT. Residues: CASGPRAAADTEAFF.

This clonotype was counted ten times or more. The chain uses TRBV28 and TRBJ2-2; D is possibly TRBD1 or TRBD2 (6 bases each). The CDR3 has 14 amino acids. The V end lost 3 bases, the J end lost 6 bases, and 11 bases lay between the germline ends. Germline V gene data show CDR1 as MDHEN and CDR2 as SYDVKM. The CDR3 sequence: CASSFLRGAGELFF. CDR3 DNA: TGTGCCAGCAGTTTTTTGAGGGGGGCCGGGGAGCTGTTTTTT.

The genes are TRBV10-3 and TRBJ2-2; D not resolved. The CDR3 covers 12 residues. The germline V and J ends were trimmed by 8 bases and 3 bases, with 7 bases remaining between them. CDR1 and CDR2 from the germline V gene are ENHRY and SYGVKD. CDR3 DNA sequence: TGTGCCATCGGACCGTACACCGGGGAGCTGTTTTTT. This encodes CAIGPYTGELFF.

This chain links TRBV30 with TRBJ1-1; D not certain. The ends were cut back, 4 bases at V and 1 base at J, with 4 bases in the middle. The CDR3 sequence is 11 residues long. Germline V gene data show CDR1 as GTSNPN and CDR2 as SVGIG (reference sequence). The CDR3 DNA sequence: TGTGCCTGGAAGCAGAACACTGAAGCTTTCTTT. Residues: CAWKQNTEAFF.

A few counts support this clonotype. CDR3 bases: TGTGCCAGCAGATTGGACCGACGATCTAATGAAAAACTGTTTTTT. As protein: CASRLDRRSNEKLFF. The J gene is TRBJ1-4, the V gene TRBV11-2; no reliable D call. The CDR3 spans 15 residues. Deletions cut 6 bases from V and 3 bases from J, with 14 bases between. Germline V gene lookup returns CDR1 SGHAT and CDR2 FQNNGV.

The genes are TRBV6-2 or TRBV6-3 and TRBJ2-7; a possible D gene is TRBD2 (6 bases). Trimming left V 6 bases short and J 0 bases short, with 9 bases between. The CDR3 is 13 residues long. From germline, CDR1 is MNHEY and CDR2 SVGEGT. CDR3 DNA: TGTGCCAGCAGCTGGAGGGCCTCCTACGAGCAGTACTTC. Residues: CASSWRASYEQYF.

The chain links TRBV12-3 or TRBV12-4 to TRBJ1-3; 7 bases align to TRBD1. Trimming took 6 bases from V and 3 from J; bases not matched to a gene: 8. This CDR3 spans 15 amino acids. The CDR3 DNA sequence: TGTGCCAGCAGGACACAGGGGAGGGTTGGAAACACCATATATTTT. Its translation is CASRTQGRVGNTIYF.

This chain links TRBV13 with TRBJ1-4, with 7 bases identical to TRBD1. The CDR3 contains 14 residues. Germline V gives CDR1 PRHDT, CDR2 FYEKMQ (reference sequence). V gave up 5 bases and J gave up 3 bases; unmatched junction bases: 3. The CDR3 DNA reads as TGTGCCAGCAGCGAGGGACAGCCTAATGAAAAACTGTTTTTT. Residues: CASSEGQPNEKLFF.

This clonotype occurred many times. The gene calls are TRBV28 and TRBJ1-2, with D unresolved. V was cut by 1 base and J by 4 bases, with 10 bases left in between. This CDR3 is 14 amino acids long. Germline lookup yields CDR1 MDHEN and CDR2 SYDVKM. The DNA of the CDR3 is TGTGCCAGCAGTTTATTCCTCAGCACCTATGGCTACACCTTC. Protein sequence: CASSLFLSTYGYTF.

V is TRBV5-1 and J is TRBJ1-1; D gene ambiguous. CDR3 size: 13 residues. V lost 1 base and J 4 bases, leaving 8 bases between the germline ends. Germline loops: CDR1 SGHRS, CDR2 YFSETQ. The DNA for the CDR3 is TGCGCCAGCAGCTTGCGAGGGTTCACTGAAGCTTTCTTT. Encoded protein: CASSLRGFTEAFF.

CDR3 amino acids: CSAALSSRGTQYF. The CDR3 DNA reads as TGCAGTGCCGCCCTATCGAGTCGAGGGACCCAGTACTTC. The chain uses TRBV20-1 and TRBJ2-5; no firm D call. V lost 6 bases to trimming and J lost 7 bases, with 18 bases between them. The germline gives CDR1 DFQATT, CDR2 SNEGSKA (reference sequence). This CDR3 has 13 amino acids.

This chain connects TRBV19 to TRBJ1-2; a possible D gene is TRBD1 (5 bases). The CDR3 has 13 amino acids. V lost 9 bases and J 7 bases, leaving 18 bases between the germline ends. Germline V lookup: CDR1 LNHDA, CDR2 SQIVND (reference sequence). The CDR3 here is CASASQVYGGYTF. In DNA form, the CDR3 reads TGTGCCAGCGCTTCACAGGTTTACGGTGGCTACACCTTC.

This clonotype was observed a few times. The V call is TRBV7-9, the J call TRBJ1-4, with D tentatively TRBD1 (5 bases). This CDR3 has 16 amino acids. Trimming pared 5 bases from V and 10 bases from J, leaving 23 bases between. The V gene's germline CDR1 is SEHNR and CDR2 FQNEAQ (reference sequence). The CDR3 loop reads CASSHTSGTRGGKLFF. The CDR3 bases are TGTGCCAGCAGCCATACTTCTGGGACCAGAGGAGGAAAACTGTTTTTT. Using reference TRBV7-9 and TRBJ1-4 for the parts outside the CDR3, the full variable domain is DTGVSQNPRHKITKRGQNVTFRCDPISEHNRLYWYRQTLGQGPEFLTYFQNEAQLEKSRLLSDRFSAERPKGSFSTLEIQRTEQGDSAMYLCASSHTSGTRGGKLFFGSGTQLSVL.